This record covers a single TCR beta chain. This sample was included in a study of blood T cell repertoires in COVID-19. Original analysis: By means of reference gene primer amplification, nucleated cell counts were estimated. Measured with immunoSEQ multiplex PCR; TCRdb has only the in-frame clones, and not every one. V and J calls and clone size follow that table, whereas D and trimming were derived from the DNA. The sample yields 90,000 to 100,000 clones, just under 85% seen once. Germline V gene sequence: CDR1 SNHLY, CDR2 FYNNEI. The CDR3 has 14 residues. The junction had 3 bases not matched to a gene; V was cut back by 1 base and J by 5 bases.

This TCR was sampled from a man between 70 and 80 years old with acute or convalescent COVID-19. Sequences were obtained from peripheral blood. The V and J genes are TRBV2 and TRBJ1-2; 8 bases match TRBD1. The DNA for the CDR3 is TGTGCCAGCAGTGAAGACAGGGGGAGGTATGGCTACACCTTC. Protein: CASSEDRGRYGYTF.